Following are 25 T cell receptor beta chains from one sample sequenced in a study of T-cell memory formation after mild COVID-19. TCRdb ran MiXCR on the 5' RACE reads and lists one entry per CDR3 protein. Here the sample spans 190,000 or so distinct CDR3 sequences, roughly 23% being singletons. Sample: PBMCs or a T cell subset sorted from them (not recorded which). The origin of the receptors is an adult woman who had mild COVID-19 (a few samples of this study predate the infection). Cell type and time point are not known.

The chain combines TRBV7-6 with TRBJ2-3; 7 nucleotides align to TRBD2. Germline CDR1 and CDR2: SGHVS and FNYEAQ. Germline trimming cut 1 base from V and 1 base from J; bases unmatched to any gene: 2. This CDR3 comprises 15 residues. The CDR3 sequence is CASSLEGLRTDTQYF. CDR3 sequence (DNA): TGTGCCAGCAGCTTAGAGGGACTACGCACAGATACGCAGTATTTT.

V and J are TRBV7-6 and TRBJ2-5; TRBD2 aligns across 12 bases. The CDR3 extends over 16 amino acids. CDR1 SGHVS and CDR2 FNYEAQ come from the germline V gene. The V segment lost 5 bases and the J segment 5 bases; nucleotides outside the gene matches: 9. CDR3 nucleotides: TGTGCCAGCAGCCAACCCGCCGGGACTAGCGGGGAGACCCAGTACTTC. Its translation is CASSQPAGTSGETQYF. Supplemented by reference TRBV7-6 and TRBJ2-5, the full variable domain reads GAGVSQSPRYKVTKRGQDVALRCDPISGHVSLYWYRQALGQGPEFLTYFNYEAQQDKSGLPNDRFSAERPEGSISTLTIQRTEQRDSAMYRCASSQPAGTSGETQYFGPGTRLLVL.

The chain's CDR3 is CSAQTSGRTDTQYF. In nucleotides, the CDR3 is TGCAGTGCTCAGACTAGCGGGAGAACAGATACGCAGTATTTT. The rearrangement joins TRBV20-1 to TRBJ2-3, with 12 bases identical to TRBD2. This CDR3 is 14 amino acids long. The germline gives CDR1 DFQATT, CDR2 SNEGSKA (reference sequence). V dropped 5 bases and J dropped 3; count of bases not matched to a gene: 3.

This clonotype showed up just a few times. In nucleotides, the CDR3 is TGTGCCAGTAGTGGGGGGACCGGGGAGCTGTTTTTT. Translating it yields CASSGGTGELFF. The V gene is TRBV19, the J gene TRBJ2-2, with D maybe TRBD2 (6 bases). Trimming took off 5 bases at V and 5 bases at J, with 6 bases between the two ends. The CDR3 sequence is 12 residues long. Germline V gene sequence: CDR1 LNHDA, CDR2 SQIVND (reference sequence).

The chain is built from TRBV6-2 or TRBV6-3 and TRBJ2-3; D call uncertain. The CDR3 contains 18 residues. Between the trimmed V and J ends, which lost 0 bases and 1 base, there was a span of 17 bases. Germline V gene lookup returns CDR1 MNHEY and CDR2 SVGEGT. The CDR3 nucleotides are TGTGCCAGCAGTTACTCCGTCCGCCTGATAAAAGGCACAGATACGCAGTATTTT. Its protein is CASSYSVRLIKGTDTQYF.

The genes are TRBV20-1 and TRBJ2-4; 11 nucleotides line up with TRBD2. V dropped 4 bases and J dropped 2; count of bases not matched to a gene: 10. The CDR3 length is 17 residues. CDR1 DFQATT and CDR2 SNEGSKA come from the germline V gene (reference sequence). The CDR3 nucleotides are TGCAGTGCTACAGGGACTAGCGGAATACCCCCCAAAAACATTCAGTACTTC. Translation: CSATGTSGIPPKNIQYF.

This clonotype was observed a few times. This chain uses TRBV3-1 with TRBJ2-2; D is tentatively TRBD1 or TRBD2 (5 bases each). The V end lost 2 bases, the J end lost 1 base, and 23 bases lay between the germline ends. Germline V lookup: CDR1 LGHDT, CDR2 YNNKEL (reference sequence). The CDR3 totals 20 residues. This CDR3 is CASSQKVRRLLRGNTGELFF. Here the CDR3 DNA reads TGTGCCAGCAGCCAAAAGGTTCGTCGTCTCTTGAGGGGGAACACCGGGGAGCTGTTTTTT.

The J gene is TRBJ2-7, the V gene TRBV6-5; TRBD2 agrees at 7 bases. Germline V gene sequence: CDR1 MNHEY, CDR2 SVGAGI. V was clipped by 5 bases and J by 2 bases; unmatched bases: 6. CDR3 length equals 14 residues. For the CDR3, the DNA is TGTGCCAGCAGTCCGCGGGACTATACCTACGAGCAGTACTTC. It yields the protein CASSPRDYTYEQYF.

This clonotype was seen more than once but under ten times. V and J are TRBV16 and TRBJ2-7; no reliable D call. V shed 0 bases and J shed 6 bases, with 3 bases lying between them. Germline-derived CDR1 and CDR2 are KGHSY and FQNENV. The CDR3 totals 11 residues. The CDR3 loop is CASSQSTEQYF. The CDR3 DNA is TGTGCCAGCAGCCAATCGACCGAGCAGTACTTC.

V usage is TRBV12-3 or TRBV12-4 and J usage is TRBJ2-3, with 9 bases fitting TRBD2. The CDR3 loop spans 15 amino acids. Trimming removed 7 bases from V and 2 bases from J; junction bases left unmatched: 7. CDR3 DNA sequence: TGTGCCAGCAAGTGGCGGGGGGGTATCACAGATACGCAGTATTTT. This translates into CASKWRGGITDTQYF.

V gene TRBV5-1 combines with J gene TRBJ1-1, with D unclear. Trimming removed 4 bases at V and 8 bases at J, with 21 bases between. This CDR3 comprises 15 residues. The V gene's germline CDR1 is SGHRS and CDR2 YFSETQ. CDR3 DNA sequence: TGCGCCAGCAGCCTGGCCCCCACCGGAGGGCCCGAAGCTTTCTTT. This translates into CASSLAPTGGPEAFF.

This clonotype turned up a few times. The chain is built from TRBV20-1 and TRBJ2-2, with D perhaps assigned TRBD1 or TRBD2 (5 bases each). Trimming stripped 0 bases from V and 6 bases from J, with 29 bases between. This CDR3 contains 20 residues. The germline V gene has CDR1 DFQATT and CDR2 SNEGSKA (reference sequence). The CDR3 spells CSARDPTRWSGDDIPGELFF. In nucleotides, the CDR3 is TGCAGTGCTAGAGATCCTACGCGGTGGAGTGGGGACGATATACCCGGGGAGCTGTTTTTT.

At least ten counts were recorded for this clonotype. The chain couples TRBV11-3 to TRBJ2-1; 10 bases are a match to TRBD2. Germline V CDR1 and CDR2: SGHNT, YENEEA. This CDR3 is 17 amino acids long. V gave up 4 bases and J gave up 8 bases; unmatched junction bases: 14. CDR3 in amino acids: CASSSRVLAGGGHEQFF. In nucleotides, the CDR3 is TGTGCCAGCAGCTCTAGGGTATTAGCGGGAGGAGGTCATGAGCAGTTCTTC.

The CDR3 nucleotides read TGTGCCAGCAGCCCCGAGTATGACTCCTCCTACAATGAGCAGTTCTTC. Translating gives CASSPEYDSSYNEQFF. The V gene is TRBV7-6, the J gene TRBJ2-1; D gene unclear. Trimming left V 5 bases short and J 0 bases short, with 14 bases between. This CDR3 is 16 amino acids long. Germline loops: CDR1 SGHVS, CDR2 FNYEAQ.

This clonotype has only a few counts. CDR3 DNA: TGCAGCGCCGCGGGAGGGGGCTTGAACACTGAAGCTTTCTTT. Protein: CSAAGGGLNTEAFF. The chain joins TRBV29-1 to TRBJ1-1, with TRBD1 identical over 7 bases. The V and J ends lost 7 bases and 0 bases, in that order; junction bases with no gene match: 8. CDR1 and CDR2 from the germline V gene are SQVTM and ANQGSEA. This CDR3 is 14 amino acids long.

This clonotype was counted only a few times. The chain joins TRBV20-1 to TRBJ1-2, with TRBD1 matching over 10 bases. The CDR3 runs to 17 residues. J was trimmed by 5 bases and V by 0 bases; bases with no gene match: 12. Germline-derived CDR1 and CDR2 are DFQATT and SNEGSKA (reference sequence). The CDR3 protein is CSARDSDRGPILYGYTF. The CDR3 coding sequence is TGCAGTGCTAGAGACTCTGACAGGGGGCCAATATTGTATGGCTACACCTTC.

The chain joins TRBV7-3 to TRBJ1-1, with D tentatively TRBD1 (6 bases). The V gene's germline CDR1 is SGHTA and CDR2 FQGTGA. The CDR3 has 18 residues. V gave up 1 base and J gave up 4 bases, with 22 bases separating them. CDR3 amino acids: CASSLKDQNREGITEAFF. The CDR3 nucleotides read TGTGCCAGCAGCTTAAAGGATCAAAACAGGGAAGGTATCACTGAAGCTTTCTTT.

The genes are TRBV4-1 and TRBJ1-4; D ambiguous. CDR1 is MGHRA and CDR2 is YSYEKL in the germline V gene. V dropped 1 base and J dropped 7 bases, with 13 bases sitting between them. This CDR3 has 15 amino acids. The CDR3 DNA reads TGCGCCAGCAGCCAAGCCGGGCGGGCGGGTGAAAAACTGTTTTTT. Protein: CASSQAGRAGEKLFF.

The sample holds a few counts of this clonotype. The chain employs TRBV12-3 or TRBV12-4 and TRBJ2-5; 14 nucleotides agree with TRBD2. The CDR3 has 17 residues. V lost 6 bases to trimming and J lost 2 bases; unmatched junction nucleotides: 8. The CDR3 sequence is CASSQPGLAGAQETQYF. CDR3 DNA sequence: TGTGCCAGCAGCCAACCGGGACTAGCGGGGGCTCAAGAGACCCAGTACTTC.

CDR3 nucleotide sequence: TGTGCCAGCAGTCCTCCTAGCGGGAGTTGGTTTGAGCAGTACTTC. Its translation: CASSPPSGSWFEQYF. This chain links TRBV27 with TRBJ2-7; TRBD2 aligns across 10 bases. Germline assignment: CDR1 MNHEY and CDR2 SMNVEV (reference sequence). The CDR3 has 15 amino acids. Unmatched junction bases numbered 11, after V lost 5 bases and J lost 7 bases.

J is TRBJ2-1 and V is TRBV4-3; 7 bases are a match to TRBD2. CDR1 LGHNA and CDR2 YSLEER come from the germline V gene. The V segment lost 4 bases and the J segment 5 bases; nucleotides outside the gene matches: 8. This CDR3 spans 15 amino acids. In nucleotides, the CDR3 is TGCGCCAGCAGCCTTTGGTGGGAGGGCAACAATGAGCAGTTCTTC. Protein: CASSLWWEGNNEQFF.

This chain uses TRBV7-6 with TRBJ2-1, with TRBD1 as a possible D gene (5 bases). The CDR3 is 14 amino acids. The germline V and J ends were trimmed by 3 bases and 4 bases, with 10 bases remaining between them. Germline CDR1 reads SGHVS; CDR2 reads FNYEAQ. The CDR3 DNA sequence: TGTGCCAGCAGCTTCTCCAGGGTATACAATGAGCAGTTCTTC. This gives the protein CASSFSRVYNEQFF.

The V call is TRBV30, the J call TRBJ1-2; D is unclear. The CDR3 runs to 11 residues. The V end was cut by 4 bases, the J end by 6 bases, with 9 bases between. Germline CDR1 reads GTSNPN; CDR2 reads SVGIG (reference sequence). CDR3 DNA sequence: TGTGCCTGGATCGGTAGCCATGGCTACACCTTC. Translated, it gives CAWIGSHGYTF. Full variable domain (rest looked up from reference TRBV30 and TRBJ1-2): SQTIHQWPATLVQPVGSPLSLECTVEGTSNPNLYWYRQAAGRGLQLLFYSVGIGQISSEVPQNLSASRPQDRQFILSSKKLLLSDSGFYLCAWIGSHGYTFGSGTRLTVV.

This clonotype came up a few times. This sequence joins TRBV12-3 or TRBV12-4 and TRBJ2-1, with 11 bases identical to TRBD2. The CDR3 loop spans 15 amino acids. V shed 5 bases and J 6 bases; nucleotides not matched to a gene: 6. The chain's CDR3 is CASSPGLAGPNEQFF. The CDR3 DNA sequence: TGTGCCAGCAGTCCTGGACTAGCGGGTCCCAATGAGCAGTTCTTC.

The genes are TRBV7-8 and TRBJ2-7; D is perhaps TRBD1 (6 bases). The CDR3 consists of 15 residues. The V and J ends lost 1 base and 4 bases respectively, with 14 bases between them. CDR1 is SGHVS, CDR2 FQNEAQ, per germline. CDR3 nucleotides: TGTGCCAGCAGCTTAGTGGGGCAGGGGCCATACGAGCAGTACTTC. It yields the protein CASSLVGQGPYEQYF.